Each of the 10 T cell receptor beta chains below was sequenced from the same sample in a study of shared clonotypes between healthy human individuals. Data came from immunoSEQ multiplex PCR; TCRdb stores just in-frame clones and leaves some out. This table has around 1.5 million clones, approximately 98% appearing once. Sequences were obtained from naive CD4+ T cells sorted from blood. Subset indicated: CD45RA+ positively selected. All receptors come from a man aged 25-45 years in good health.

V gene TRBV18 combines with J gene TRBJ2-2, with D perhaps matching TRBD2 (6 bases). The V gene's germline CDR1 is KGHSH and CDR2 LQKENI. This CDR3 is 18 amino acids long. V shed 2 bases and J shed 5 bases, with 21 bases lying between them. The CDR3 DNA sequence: TGTGCCAGCTCACCAAGGGGACCGGGAGAGGCCACTACCGGGGAGCTGTTTTTT. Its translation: CASSPRGPGEATTGELFF.

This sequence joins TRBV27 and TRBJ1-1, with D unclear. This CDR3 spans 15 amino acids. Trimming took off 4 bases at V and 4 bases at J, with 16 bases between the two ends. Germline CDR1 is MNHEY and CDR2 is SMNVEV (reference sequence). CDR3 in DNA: TGTGCCAGCAGTTCTACGTTATTAGGGCGCACTGAAGCTTTCTTT. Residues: CASSSTLLGRTEAFF.

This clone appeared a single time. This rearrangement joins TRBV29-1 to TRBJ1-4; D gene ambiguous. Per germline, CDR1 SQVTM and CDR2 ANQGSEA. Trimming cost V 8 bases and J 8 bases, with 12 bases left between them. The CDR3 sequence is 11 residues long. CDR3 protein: CSYSSGEKLFF. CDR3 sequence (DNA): TGCAGCTACAGTTCGGGAGAAAAACTGTTTTTT.

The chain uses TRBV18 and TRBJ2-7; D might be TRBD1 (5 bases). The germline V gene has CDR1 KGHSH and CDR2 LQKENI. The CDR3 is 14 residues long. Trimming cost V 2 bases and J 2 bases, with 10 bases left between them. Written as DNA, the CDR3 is TGTGCCAGCTCACCAGGGGCCGCGACCTACGAGCAGTACTTC. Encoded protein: CASSPGAATYEQYF.

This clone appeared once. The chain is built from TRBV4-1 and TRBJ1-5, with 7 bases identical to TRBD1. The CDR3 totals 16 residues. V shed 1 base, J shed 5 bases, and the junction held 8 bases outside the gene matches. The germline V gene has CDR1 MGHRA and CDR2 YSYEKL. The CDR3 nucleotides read TGCGCCAGCAGCCAAGGAGGTGACAGGGTAGATCAGCCCCAGCATTTT. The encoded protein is CASSQGGDRVDQPQHF.

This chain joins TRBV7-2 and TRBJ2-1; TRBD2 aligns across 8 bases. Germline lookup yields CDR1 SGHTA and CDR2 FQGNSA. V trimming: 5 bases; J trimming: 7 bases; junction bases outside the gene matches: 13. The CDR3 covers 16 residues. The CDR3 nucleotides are TGTGCCAGCAGCGGAGCGGGGGCAGGTAGATTGAATGAGCAGTTCTTC. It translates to CASSGAGAGRLNEQFF.

As DNA, the CDR3 is TGTGCCAGCAGCCTAGGGACCGTCTCCACAGATACGCAGTATTTT. The encoded protein is CASSLGTVSTDTQYF. The V call is TRBV5-4, the J call TRBJ2-3, with D perhaps assigned TRBD1 or TRBD2 (5 bases each). Trimming took 4 bases from V and 2 from J, leaving 14 bases between them. The germline V gene encodes CDR1 SGHNT and CDR2 YYREEE (reference sequence). The CDR3 is made up of 15 amino acids.

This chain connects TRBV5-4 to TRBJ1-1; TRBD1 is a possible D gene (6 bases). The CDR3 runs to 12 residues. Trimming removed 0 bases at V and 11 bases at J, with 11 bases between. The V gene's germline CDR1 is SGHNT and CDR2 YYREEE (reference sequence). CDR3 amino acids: CASSLETGGAFF. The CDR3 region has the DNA TGTGCCAGCAGCTTGGAAACGGGGGGCGCTTTCTTT.

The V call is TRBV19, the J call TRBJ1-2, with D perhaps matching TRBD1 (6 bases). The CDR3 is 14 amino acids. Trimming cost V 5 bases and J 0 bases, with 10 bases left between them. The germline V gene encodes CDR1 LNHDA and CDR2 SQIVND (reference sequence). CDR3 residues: CASSSRTANYGYTF. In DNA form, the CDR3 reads TGTGCCAGTAGTTCAAGGACAGCTAACTATGGCTACACCTTC.

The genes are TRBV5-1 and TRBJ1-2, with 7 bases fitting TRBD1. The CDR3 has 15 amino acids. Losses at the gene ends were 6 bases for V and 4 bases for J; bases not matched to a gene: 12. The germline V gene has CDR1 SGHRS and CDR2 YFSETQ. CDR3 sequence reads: CASTYADRFGYGYTF. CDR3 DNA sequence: TGCGCCAGCACATACGCGGACAGGTTTGGCTATGGCTACACCTTC.